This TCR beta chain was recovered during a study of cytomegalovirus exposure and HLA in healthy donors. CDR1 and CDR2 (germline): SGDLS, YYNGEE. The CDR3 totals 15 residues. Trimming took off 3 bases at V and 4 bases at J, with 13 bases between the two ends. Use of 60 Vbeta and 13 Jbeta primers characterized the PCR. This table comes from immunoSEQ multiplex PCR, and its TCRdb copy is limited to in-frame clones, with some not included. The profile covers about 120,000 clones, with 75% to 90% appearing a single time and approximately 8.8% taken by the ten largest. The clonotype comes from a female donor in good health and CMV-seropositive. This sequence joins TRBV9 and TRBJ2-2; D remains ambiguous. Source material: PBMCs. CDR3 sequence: CASSASSFSTGELFF. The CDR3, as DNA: TGTGCCAGCAGCGCATCATCCTTTAGCACCGGGGAGCTGTTTTTT.